Listed below are T cell receptor beta chains from one sample, sequenced in a study of blood T cell repertoires in COVID-19. Produced via immunoSEQ multiplex PCR; TCRdb's table is partial and in-frame only. The sample records just over 250,000 clones, 80% to 90% being singletons. The sequenced material came from peripheral blood. These receptors came from a woman aged 45-59 years with acute or convalescent COVID-19. Both conserved end residues are part of each CDR3. D genes are given only for firm matches. The size entry is marked missing in some rows and otherwise reads once, few, many or a size class.

TRBD1	TRBV4-3	TRBJ1-6	-	CASSQETGGSYNSPLHF	TGCGCCAGCAGCCAAGAGACAGGGGGCTCCTATAATTCACCCCTCCACTTT
TRBD2	TRBV25-1	TRBJ2-1	-	CASSAAGGYNEQFF	TGTGCCAGCAGTGCAGCGGGAGGGTACAATGAGCAGTTCTTC
-	TRBV9	TRBJ2-2	-	CASSVGRGGNGELFF	TGTGCCAGCAGCGTAGGAAGGGGGGGAAACGGGGAGCTGTTTTTT
-	TRBV5-1	TRBJ2-1	-	CASRTASAYNEQFF	TGCGCCAGCCGGACAGCGTCCGCCTACAATGAGCAGTTCTTC
TRBD1	TRBV29-1	TRBJ1-2	once	CSVGDSRNYGYTF	TGCAGCGTCGGGGACAGTCGTAACTATGGCTACACCTTC
-	TRBV29-1	TRBJ1-2	-	CSVGEAGLRSGYTF	TGCAGCGTTGGAGAGGCAGGGCTCAGGAGTGGCTACACCTTC
-	TRBV4-3	TRBJ2-2	-	CASRRTPTNTGELFF	TGCGCCAGCCGCAGGACTCCTACCAACACCGGGGAGCTGTTTTTT
TRBD2	TRBV2	TRBJ2-4	once	CASRERLAGGKNIQYF	TGTGCCAGCAGAGAGAGACTAGCGGGGGGCAAAAACATTCAGTACTTC
TRBD2	TRBV2	TRBJ2-5	-	CASSLAGGVETQYF	TGTGCCAGCAGTCTAGCGGGAGGGGTTGAGACCCAGTACTTC
-	TRBV9	TRBJ1-3	once	CASSAGVALSSTSGNTIYF	TGTGCCAGCAGCGCCGGGGTAGCCCTCTCCTCCACCTCTGGAAACACCATATATTTT
TRBD1	TRBV16	TRBJ1-2	-	CASSHEQGNYGYTF	TGTGCCAGCAGCCACGAACAGGGGAACTATGGCTACACCTTC
-	TRBV6-5	TRBJ1-3	-	CASSPFSGSGNTIYF	TGTGCCAGCAGTCCATTTTCAGGGTCTGGAAACACCATATATTTT
TRBD2	TRBV10-3	TRBJ2-3	once	CAISLAGGRSSTDTQYF	TGTGCCATCAGCCTAGCGGGAGGCCGCTCTAGCACAGATACGCAGTATTTT
TRBD1	TRBV7-9	TRBJ2-7	once	CASSSPWSGTGAYEQYF	TGTGCCAGCAGCTCACCCTGGAGCGGGACAGGGGCCTACGAGCAGTACTTC
TRBD2	TRBV29-1	TRBJ2-3	-	CSFTGGSTDTQYF	TGCAGCTTTACGGGAGGGAGCACAGATACGCAGTATTTT
-	TRBV19	TRBJ1-1	few	CASSSARVNTEAFF	TGTGCCAGTAGTTCTGCACGAGTGAACACTGAAGCTTTCTTT
TRBD1	TRBV5-1	TRBJ2-2	-	CASSLRQGAMYAGELFF	TGCGCCAGCAGCTTGCGACAGGGGGCGATGTATGCCGGGGAGCTGTTTTTT
-	TRBV7-9	TRBJ2-7	-	CASSLERGHSYEQYF	TGTGCCAGCAGCTTAGAAAGGGGCCACTCCTACGAGCAGTACTTC
TRBD1	TRBV2	TRBJ2-7	once	CASSATGGLLLEQYF	TGTGCCAGCAGCGCCACAGGGGGCCTCCTATTAGAGCAGTACTTC